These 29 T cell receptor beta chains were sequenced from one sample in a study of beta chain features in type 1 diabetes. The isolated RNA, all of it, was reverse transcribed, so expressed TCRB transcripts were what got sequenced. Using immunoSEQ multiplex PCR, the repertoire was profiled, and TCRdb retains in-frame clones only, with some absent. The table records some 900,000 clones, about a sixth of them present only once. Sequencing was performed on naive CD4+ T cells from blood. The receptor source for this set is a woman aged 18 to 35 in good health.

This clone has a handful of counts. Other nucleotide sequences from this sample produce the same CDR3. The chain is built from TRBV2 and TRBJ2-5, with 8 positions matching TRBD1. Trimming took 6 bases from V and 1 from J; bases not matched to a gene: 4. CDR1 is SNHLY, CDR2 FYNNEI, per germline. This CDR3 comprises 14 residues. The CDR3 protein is CASSEDRVQETQYF. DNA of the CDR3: TGTGCCAGCAGCGAGGACAGGGTCCAAGAGACCCAGTACTTC.

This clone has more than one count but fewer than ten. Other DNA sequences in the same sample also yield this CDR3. CDR3 coding DNA: TGTGCCAGCAGTGTAGGGGGGGCAGATACGCAGTATTTT. Translated: CASSVGGADTQYF. The chain employs TRBV2 and TRBJ2-3; weak D call: TRBD2 (7 bases). This CDR3 contains 13 residues. Per the germline V gene, CDR1 is SNHLY and CDR2 is FYNNEI. V lost 4 bases to trimming and J lost 4 bases, with 9 bases between them. Based on the CDR3 plus reference TRBV2 and TRBJ2-3, the full variable domain is EPEVTQTPSHQVTQMGQEVILRCVPISNHLYFYWYRQILGQKVEFLVSFYNNEISEKSEIFDDQFSVERPDGSNFTLKIRSTKLEDSAMYFCASSVGGADTQYFGPGTRLTVL.

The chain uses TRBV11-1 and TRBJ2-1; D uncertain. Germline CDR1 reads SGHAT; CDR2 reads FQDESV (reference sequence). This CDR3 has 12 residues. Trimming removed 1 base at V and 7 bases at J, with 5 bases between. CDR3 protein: CASSLGFNEQFF. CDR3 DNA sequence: TGTGCCAGCAGCTTAGGCTTTAATGAGCAGTTCTTC.

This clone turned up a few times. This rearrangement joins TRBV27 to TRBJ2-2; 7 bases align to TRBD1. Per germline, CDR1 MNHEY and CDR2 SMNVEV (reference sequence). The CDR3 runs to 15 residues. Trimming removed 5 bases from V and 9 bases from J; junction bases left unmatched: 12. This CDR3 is CASSKGQVQLRELFF. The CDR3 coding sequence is TGTGCCAGCAGTAAAGGACAGGTTCAACTCCGGGAGCTGTTTTTT.

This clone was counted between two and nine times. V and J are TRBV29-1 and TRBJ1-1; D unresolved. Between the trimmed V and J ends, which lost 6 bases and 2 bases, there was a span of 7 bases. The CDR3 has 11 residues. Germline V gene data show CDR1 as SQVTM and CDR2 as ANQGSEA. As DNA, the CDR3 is TGCAGCGTGTCGAGAAACACTGAAGCTTTCTTT. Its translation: CSVSRNTEAFF.

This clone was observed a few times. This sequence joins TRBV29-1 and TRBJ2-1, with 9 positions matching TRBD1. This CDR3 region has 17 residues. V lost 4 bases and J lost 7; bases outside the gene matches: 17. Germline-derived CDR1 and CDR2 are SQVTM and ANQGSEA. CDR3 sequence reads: CSVAGTGRREFGNEQFF. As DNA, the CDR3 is TGCAGCGTTGCGGGGACAGGGCGGCGGGAGTTCGGGAATGAGCAGTTCTTC.

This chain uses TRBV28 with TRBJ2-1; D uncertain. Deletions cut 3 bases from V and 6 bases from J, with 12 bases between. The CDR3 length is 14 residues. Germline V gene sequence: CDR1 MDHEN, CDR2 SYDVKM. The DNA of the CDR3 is TGTGCCAGCAGTTTGTTTGGAGTTTCCAATGAGCAGTTCTTC. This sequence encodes CASSLFGVSNEQFF.

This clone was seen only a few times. As DNA, the CDR3 is TGCGCCAGCAGCCAAGAATCGGCCAGGGGCTCGGGAAATGAGCAGTTCTTC. Its translation: CASSQESARGSGNEQFF. The chain links TRBV4-1 to TRBJ2-1; possible D gene TRBD1, 6 bases. Germline CDR1 MGHRA, CDR2 YSYEKL. V dropped 0 bases and J dropped 7 bases, with 19 bases sitting between them. This CDR3 spans 17 amino acids.

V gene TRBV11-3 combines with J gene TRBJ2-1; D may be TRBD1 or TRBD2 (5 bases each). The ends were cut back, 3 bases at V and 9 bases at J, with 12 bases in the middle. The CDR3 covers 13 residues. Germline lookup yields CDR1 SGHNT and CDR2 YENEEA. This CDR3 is CASSFRGASEQFF. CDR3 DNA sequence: TGTGCCAGCAGCTTTAGAGGGGCTTCTGAGCAGTTCTTC.

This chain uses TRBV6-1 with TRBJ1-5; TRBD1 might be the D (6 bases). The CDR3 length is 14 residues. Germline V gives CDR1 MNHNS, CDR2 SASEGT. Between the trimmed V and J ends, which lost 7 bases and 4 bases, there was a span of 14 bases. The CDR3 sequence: CASNPTGYNQPQHF. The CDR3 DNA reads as TGTGCCAGCAATCCAACAGGGTATAATCAGCCCCAGCATTTT.

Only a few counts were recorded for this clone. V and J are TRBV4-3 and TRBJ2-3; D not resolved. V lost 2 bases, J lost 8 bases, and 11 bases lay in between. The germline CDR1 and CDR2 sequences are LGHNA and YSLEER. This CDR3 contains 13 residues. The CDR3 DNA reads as TGCGCCAGCAGCCAACGACGGATCGGTACGCAGTATTTT. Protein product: CASSQRRIGTQYF.

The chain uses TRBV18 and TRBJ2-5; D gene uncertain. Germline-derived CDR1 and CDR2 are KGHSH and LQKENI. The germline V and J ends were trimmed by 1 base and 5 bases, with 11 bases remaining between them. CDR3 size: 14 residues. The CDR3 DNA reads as TGTGCCAGCTCACCACGGATGGCAGAGGAGACCCAGTACTTC. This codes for CASSPRMAEETQYF. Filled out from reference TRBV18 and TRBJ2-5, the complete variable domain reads NAGVMQNPRHLVRRRGQEARLRCSPMKGHSHVYWYRQLPEEGLKFMVYLQKENIIDESGMPKERFSAEFPKEGPSILRIQQVVRGDSAAYFCASSPRMAEETQYFGPGTRLLVL.

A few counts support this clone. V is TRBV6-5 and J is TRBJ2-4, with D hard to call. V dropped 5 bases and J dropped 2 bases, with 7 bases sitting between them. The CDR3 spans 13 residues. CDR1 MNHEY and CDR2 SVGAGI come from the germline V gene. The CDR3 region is CASSRDPKNIQYF. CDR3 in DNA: TGTGCCAGCAGTAGGGATCCCAAAAACATTCAGTACTTC.

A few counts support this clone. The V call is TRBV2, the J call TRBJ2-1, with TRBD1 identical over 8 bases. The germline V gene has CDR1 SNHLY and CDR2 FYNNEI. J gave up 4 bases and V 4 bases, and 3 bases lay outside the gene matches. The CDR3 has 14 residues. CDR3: CASSARTGYNEQFF. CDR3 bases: TGTGCCAGCAGTGCGAGGACAGGGTACAATGAGCAGTTCTTC.

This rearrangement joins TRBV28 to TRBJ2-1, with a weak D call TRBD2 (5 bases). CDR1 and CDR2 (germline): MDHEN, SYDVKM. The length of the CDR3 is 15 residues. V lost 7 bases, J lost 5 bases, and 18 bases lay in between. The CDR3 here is CASKNPASGNNEQFF. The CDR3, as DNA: TGTGCCAGCAAAAACCCAGCGTCGGGAAACAATGAGCAGTTCTTC.

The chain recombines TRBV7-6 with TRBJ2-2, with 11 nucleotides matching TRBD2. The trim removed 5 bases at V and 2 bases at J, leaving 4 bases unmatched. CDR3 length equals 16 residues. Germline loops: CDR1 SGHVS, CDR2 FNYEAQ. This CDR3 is CASSELAGGNTGELFF. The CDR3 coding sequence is TGTGCCAGCAGCGAGCTAGCGGGGGGAAACACCGGGGAGCTGTTTTTT.

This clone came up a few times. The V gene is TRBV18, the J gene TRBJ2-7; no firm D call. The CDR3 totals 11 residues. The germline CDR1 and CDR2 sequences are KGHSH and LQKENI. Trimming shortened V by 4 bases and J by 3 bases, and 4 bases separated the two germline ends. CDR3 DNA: TGTGCCAGCTCACGCAACTACGAGCAGTACTTC. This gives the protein CASSRNYEQYF.

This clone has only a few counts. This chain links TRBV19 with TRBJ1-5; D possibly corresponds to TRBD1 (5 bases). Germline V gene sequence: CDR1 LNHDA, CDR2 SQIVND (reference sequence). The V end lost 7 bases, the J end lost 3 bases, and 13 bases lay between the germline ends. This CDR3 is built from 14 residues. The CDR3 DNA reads TGTGCCAGTACCTTGGGGGGGTTCAATCAGCCCCAGCATTTT. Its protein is CASTLGGFNQPQHF.

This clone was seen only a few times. Here the CDR3 reads CASSLLGREQFF. CDR3 nucleotide sequence: TGTGCCAGCAGCTTGCTTGGGAGAGAGCAGTTCTTC. The V and J genes are TRBV5-4 and TRBJ2-1; D is perhaps TRBD2 (5 bases). Trimming removed 1 base from V and 10 bases from J, with 9 bases in between. From germline, CDR1 is SGHNT and CDR2 YYREEE (reference sequence). This CDR3 contains 12 residues.

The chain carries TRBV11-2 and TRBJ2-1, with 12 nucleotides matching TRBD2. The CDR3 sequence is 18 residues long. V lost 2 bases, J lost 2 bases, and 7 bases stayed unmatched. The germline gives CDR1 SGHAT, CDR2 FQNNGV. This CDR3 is CASSLTSGRIAPYNEQFF. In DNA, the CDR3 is TGTGCCAGCAGCTTAACTAGCGGGAGGATCGCCCCCTACAATGAGCAGTTCTTC.

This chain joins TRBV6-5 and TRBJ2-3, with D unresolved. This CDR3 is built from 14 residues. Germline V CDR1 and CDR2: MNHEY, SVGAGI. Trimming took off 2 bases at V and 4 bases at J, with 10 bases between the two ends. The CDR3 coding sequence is TGTGCCAGCAGTTACAGCGCTCCGTCAGATACGCAGTATTTT. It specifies CASSYSAPSDTQYF.

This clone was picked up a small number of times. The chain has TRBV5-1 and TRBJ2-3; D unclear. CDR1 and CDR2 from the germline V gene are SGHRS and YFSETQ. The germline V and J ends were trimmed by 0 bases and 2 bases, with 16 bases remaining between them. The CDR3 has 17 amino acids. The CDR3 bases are TGCGCCAGCAGCTTGGAGTTATTTAGCAGATCCACAGATACGCAGTATTTT. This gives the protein CASSLELFSRSTDTQYF.

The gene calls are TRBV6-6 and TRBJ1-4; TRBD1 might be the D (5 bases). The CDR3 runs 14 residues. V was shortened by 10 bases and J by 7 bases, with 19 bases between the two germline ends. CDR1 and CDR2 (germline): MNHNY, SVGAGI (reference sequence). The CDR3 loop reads CATVPGAESEKLFF. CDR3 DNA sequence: TGTGCCACAGTACCCGGGGCGGAAAGTGAAAAACTGTTTTTT.

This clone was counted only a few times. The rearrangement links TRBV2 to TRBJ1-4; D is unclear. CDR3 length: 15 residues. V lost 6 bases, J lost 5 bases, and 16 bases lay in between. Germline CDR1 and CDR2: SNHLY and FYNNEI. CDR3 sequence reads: CASSGGRMGNEKLFF. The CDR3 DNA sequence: TGTGCCAGCAGCGGCGGGCGGATGGGAAATGAAAAACTGTTTTTT.

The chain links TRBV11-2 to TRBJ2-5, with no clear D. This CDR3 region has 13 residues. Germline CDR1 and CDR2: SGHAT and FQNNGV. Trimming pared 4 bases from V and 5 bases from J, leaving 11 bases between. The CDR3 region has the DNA TGTGCCAGCAGCTGGGCAGGCGCGGAGACCCAGTACTTC. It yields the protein CASSWAGAETQYF.

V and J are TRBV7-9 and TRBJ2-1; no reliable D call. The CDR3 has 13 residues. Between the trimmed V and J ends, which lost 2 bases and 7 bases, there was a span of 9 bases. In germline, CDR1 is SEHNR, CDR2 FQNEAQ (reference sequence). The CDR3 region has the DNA TGTGCCAGCAGCTTAACCAGAACGAATGAGCAGTTCTTC. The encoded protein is CASSLTRTNEQFF.

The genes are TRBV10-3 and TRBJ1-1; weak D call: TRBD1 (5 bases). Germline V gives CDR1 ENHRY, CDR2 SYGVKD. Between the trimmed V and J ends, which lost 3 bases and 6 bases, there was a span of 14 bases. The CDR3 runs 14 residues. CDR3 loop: CAISDPTGAPEAFF. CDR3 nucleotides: TGTGCCATCAGTGACCCAACAGGTGCCCCTGAAGCTTTCTTT.

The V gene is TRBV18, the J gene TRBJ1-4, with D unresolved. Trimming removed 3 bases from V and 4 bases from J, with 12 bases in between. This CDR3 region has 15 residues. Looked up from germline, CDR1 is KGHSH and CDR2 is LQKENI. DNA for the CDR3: TGTGCCAGCTCACCGGAGGAAGGGTATAATGAAAAACTGTTTTTT. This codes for CASSPEEGYNEKLFF.

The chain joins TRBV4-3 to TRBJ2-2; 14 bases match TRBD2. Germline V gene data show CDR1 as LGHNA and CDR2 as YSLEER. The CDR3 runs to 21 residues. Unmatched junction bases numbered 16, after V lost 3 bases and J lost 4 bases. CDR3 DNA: TGCGCCAGCAGCCAGGACGCAGGACCGGGACTAGCGGGAGTCGGCACCGGGGAGCTGTTTTTT. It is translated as CASSQDAGPGLAGVGTGELFF.